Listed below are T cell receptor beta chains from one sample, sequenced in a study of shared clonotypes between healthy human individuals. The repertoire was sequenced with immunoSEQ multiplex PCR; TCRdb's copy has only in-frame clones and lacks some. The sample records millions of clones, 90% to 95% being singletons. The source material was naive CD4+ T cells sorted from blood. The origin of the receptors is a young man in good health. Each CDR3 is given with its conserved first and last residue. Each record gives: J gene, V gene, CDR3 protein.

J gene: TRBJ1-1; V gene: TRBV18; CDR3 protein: CASSPAPGQGGNEAFF
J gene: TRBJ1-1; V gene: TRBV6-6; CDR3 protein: CASSYDTEAFF
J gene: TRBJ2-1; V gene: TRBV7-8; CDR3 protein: CASSPTSTPPNEQFF
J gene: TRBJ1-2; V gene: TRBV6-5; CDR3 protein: CASAARGPHYGYTF
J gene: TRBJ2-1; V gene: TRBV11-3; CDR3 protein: CASSLSAGYNEQFF
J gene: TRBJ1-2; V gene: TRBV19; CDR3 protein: CASSIKSQNYGYTF
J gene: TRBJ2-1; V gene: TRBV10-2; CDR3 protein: CASSFTRLAGVNEQFF
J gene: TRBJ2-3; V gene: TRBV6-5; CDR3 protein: CASRAGGTDTQYF
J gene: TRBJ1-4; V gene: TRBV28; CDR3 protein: CASSSGRGLGRTNEKLFF
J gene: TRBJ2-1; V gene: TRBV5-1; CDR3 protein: CASIFQRASYNEQFF
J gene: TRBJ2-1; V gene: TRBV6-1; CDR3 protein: CASRILAGGDNEQFF
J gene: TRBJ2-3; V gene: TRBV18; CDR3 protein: CASSQQTNTDTQYF
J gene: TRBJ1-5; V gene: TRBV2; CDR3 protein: CASSSGRSQPQHF
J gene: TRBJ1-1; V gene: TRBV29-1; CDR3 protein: CSVKQTGDGNTEAFF
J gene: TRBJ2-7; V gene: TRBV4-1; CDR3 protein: CASSQSWPGPTEQYF
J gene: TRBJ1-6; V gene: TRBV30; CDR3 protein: CAWSVPRAHNSPLHF
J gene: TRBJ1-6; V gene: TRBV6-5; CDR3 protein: CASSYLPGQGTSPLHF
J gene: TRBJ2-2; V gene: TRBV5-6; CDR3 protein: CASSLVAGVGELFF
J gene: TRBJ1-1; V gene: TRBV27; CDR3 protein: CASSLGVPNTEAFF
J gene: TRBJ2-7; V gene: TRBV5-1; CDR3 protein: CASSLIGTASYEQYF
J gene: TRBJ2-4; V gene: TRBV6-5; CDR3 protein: CASSEKRREDIQYF
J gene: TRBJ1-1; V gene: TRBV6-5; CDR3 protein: CASSRPNTEAFF
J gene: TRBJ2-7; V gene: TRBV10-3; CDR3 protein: CAISESSGRYEQYF
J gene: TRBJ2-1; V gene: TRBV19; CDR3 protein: CASSAQGNEQFF
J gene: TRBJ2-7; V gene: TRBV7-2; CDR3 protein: CASSLTSGITYEQYF
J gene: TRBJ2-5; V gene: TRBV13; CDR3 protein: CASSLTSGGRPETQYF
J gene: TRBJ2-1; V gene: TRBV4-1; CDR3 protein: CASSPLGRSSYNEQFF
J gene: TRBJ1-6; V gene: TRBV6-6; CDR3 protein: CASSRTGTAPSPLHF
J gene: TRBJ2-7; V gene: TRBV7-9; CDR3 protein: CASSGATRSRYEQYF
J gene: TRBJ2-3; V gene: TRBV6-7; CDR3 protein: CASSFGGGDTQYF
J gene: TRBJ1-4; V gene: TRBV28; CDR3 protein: CASSLVEGNEKLFF
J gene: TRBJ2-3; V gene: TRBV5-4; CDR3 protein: CASSSTSGSDTQYF
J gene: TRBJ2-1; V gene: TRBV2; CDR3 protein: CASSEVNEQFF
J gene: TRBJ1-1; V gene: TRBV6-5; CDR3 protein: CASSYRTGVGNTEAFF
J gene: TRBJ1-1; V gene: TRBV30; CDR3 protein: CAWSEGQGSTEAFF
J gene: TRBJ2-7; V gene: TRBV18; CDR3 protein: CASSPSRDRGQYF
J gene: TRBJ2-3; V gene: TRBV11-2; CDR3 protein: CASSLVGFTDTQYF
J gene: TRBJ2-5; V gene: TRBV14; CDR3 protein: CASSLWWTSGLQQETQYF
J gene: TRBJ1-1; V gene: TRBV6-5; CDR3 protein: CASSKDRENSEAFF
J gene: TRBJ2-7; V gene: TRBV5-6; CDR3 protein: CASSFATASYEQYF
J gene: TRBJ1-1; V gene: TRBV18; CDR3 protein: CASSPLRGAGYTEAFF
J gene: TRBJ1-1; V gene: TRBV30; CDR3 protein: CAWGAINTEAFF
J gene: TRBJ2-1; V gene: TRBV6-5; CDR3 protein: CASKTGLLDNEQFF
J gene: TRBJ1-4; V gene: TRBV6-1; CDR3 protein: CASSASGEKLFF
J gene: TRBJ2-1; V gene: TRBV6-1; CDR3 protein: CASSDLPVAGIEQFF
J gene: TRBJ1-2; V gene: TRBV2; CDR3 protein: CASNINQRGGYTF
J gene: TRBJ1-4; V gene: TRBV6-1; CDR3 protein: CASSEVGVPGEKLFF
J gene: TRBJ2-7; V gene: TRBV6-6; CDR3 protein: CASSSSVEQYF
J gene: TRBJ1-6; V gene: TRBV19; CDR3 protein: CASSQGQALEPLHF
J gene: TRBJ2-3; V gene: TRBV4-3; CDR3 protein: CASSRGDPYTDTQYF